This T cell receptor (beta chain) derives from a study of blood T cell repertoires in COVID-19 (dated by TCRdb to 2018 to 2021). For the wider study: The collaborator samples originated in the United States, Italy and Spain and spanned the acute and convalescent phases of COVID-19. The material from the prospective study consisted of cDNA or gDNA derived from T cells, B-cell-depleted T cells, or PBMCs. The dataset comprised deeply sampled blood TCRbeta repertoires from subjects exposed to, actively infected with, or recovered from COVID-19. A freely available public database, intended as a resource for researchers studying the immune response to SARS-CoV-2, is where the repertoires were released. Samples came from the ongoing ImmuneRACE study (first 160 participants) plus 1,254 subjects from 6 global collaborators. The sample metadata nearly always contained a de-identified subject ID, COVID-19 status, age in years and sex. Where available, HLA class I and class II types were obtained from metadata supplied by the sample provider rather than from assay-based typing. Study-wide findings and limitations: Clinical and demographic metadata were provided uncurated, with the amount varying by source and participant.

TCRbeta CDR3 regions were amplified from genomic DNA using the immunoSEQ Assay, a bias-controlled multiplex PCR. As for how the authors treated the data: Nucleated cell counts per sample were estimated from amplification of reference gene primers within the assay. Sequence reads were collapsed and filtered to measure the absolute abundance of every unique TCRbeta CDR3 rearrangement. Productive Simpson clonality was computed per sample as the square root of Simpson's diversity index over productive rearrangements. The source is immuneACCESS, and TCRdb retained only in-frame sequences with V and J called. Part of the clones is not carried over; for the studies checked, unresolved V genes explain less than half of this, and the remainder is unexplained. V and J calls and clone size come straight from that table; D and trimming were deduced from the DNA. Across this sample there are about 8,700 clones, with around 92% seen only once. The ten largest make up approximately 4% of the sample.

Trimmed from V: 3 bases; trimmed from J: 8 bases; junction bases lacking a gene match: 7. For CDR1 and CDR2, the germline V gene lists SGHRS and YFSETQ. From the cysteine through the phenylalanine, the CDR3 covers 13 amino acids. The sequence is cut down to CDR3 DNA, 39 bases in frame from base 1. Collaborating institutions collected whole blood in K2EDTA tubes following their own protocols. Collaborator samples were shipped for TCRbeta analysis as frozen whole blood, isolated PBMCs, or DNA extracted from either sample type. With regard to this clone: It lacks a known antigen. Base qualities are not recorded, but no much larger clone differs from it by a single base.

The sequencing input was peripheral blood. The TCR sequence derives from a woman in her fifties or sixties with active COVID-19. Recombination connected TRBV5-1 to TRBJ1-2; TRBD1 lines up with 7 middle nucleotides. The nucleotide sequence reads TGCGCCAGCAGCTCGACAGGGCCCGAAGGCTACACCTTC. This gives the protein CASSSTGPEGYTF. The entire variable domain, with the stretches around the CDR3 drawn from the reference TRBV5-1 and TRBJ1-2 proteins, is KAGVTQTPRYLIKTRGQQVTLSCSPISGHRSVSWYQQTPGQGLQFLFEYFSETQRNKGNFPGRFSGRQFSNSRSEMNVSTLELGDSALYLCASSSTGPEGYTFGSGTRLTVV.